The 18 T cell receptor beta chains listed next were all sequenced from one sample in a study of identifying expanded T cells in peripheral blood. Assay used: immunoSEQ multiplex PCR; TCRdb lists only in-frame clones, some missing. The sample carries approximately 100,000 clones, more than 70% recorded once. Sequences were obtained from blood. Receptor source: a person aged 18-70 years in good health.

The CDR3 here is CASSLSISGDTEAFF. DNA of the CDR3: TGTGCCAGCAGTTTATCGATTTCAGGGGACACTGAAGCTTTCTTT. The chain employs TRBV27 and TRBJ1-1; tentatively, D is TRBD1 (6 bases). The V gene's germline CDR1 is MNHEY and CDR2 SMNVEV (reference sequence). This CDR3 contains 15 residues. V lost 0 bases and J 3 bases, leaving 11 bases between the germline ends.

The V call is TRBV28, the J call TRBJ2-7; 9 bases align to TRBD2. CDR1 and CDR2 from the germline V gene are MDHEN and SYDVKM. The CDR3 has 14 residues. Losses at the gene ends were 6 bases for V and 1 base for J; bases not matched to a gene: 4. The CDR3 nucleotides are TGTGCCAGCAGCTTGACTAGCGGATCCTACGAGCAGTACTTC. As protein: CASSLTSGSYEQYF. Looking up the rest from reference TRBV28 and TRBJ2-7 gives the full variable domain: DVKVTQSSRYLVKRTGEKVFLECVQDMDHENMFWYRQDPGLGLRLIYFSYDVKMKEKGDIPEGYSVSREKKERFSLILESASTNQTSMYLCASSLTSGSYEQYFGPGTRLTVT.

The CDR3 DNA sequence: TGTGCCAGCAGTTACGACATTCAGAACACTGAAGCTTTCTTT. Translation: CASSYDIQNTEAFF. The chain has TRBV2 and TRBJ1-1; D ambiguous. CDR1 and CDR2 (germline): SNHLY, FYNNEI. CDR3 size: 14 residues. V lost 5 bases, J lost 1 base, and 11 bases lay in between.

The V call is TRBV15, the J call TRBJ2-3, with D tentatively TRBD2 (6 bases). CDR1 LNHNV and CDR2 YYDKDF come from the germline V gene (reference sequence). V gave up 2 bases and J gave up 4 bases, with 10 bases separating them. This CDR3 spans 14 amino acids. CDR3 bases: TGTGCCACCAGCAGAAAGGACTACTCAGATACGCAGTATTTT. It is translated as CATSRKDYSDTQYF.

The chain carries TRBV10-3 and TRBJ1-3; 12 bases map to TRBD1. V dropped 4 bases and J dropped 3; count of bases not matched to a gene: 4. Germline values: CDR1 ENHRY, CDR2 SYGVKD. This CDR3 is built from 16 residues. The CDR3 bases are TGTGCCATCAGTGGCCGGGACAGGGGGCTTGGAAACACCATATATTTT. Protein sequence: CAISGRDRGLGNTIYF.

The rearrangement links TRBV29-1 to TRBJ2-1; D possibly corresponds to TRBD1 (5 bases). V dropped 0 bases and J dropped 6 bases, with 33 bases sitting between them. This CDR3 has 21 residues. CDR1 and CDR2 from the germline V gene are SQVTM and ANQGSEA. The CDR3 DNA sequence: TGCAGCGTTGAAGATCCCACACGTGTTTTTCCTCAACAGGATCCGGGCAATGAGCAGTTCTTC. It codes for CSVEDPTRVFPQQDPGNEQFF.

In DNA form, the CDR3 reads TGTGCCAGCTCAGCTAGCGGGTCCAGCACAGATACGCAGTATTTT. This encodes CASSASGSSTDTQYF. This rearrangement joins TRBV18 to TRBJ2-3; 8 nucleotides match TRBD2. The CDR3 consists of 15 residues. V was pared by 5 bases and J by 0 bases, with 4 bases of the junction left unmatched. Germline CDR1 KGHSH, CDR2 LQKENI.

J is TRBJ1-5 and V is TRBV6-4; perhaps TRBD1 as D (6 bases). The CDR3 totals 15 residues. Deletions cut 5 bases from V and 2 bases from J, with 13 bases between. Germline V gene sequence: CDR1 MRHNA, CDR2 SNTAGT. The CDR3 region is CASSPSGEGNQPQHF. The CDR3 bases are TGTGCCAGCAGTCCTTCAGGGGAGGGCAATCAGCCCCAGCATTTT.

J is TRBJ2-1 and V is TRBV5-1; D possibly corresponds to TRBD1 (6 bases). The germline gives CDR1 SGHRS, CDR2 YFSETQ. Trimming took 0 bases from V and 6 from J, leaving 10 bases between them. There are 14 residues in the CDR3. CDR3 loop: CASSLARGGNEQFF. The CDR3, as DNA: TGCGCCAGCAGCTTGGCCAGAGGGGGCAATGAGCAGTTCTTC.

V and J are TRBV14 and TRBJ1-1; D remains unclear. The CDR3 has 13 residues. Germline CDR1 SGHDN, CDR2 FVKESK. The V end lost 0 bases, the J end lost 5 bases, and 7 bases lay between the germline ends. The CDR3 DNA follows: TGTGCCAGCAGCCAAGACCCTTCGACTGAAGCTTTCTTT. Its translation: CASSQDPSTEAFF.

This sequence joins TRBV4-1 and TRBJ2-2; D is uncertain. V was shortened by 1 base and J by 7 bases, with 10 bases between the two germline ends. Germline lookup yields CDR1 MGHRA and CDR2 YSYEKL. The CDR3 consists of 14 residues. The CDR3 region is CASSQGRVFGELFF. The CDR3 DNA reads TGCGCCAGCAGCCAAGGTCGAGTTTTCGGGGAGCTGTTTTTT.

The chain employs TRBV5-6 and TRBJ2-4; TRBD2 matches 12 bases. Germline V gives CDR1 SGHDT, CDR2 YYEEEE. The V segment lost 3 bases and the J segment 8 bases; nucleotides outside the gene matches: 6. The CDR3 runs to 15 residues. CDR3 amino acids: CASSSGGLAGYIQYF. The DNA for the CDR3 is TGTGCCAGCAGCTCAGGAGGACTAGCGGGGTACATTCAGTACTTC.

The chain joins TRBV28 to TRBJ2-4, with TRBD2 matching over 9 bases. The V gene end was trimmed by 6 bases and the J gene end by 0 bases; junction bases not matched to a gene: 6. Germline V gene data show CDR1 as MDHEN and CDR2 as SYDVKM. The CDR3 loop spans 16 amino acids. The CDR3 spells CASRSVAGVAKNIQYF. The CDR3 DNA reads as TGTGCCAGCAGGTCGGTAGCGGGGGTAGCCAAAAACATTCAGTACTTC.

This clone has more than one count but fewer than ten. V gene TRBV6-1 combines with J gene TRBJ2-7; D not resolved. Germline loops: CDR1 MNHNS, CDR2 SASEGT. The CDR3 has 10 residues. The V end was cut by 7 bases, the J end by 2 bases, with 3 bases between. The CDR3 is CASTAYEQYF. In nucleotides, the CDR3 is TGTGCCAGCACAGCCTACGAGCAGTACTTC.

V and J are TRBV5-1 and TRBJ1-2; D is unclear. CDR1 is SGHRS and CDR2 is YFSETQ in the germline V gene. Trimming left V 0 bases short and J 2 bases short, with 14 bases between. The CDR3 covers 16 residues. The CDR3 coding sequence is TGCGCCAGCAGCTTGGCCGTCAACACCCTGAACTATGGCTACACCTTC. The encoded protein is CASSLAVNTLNYGYTF.

The J gene is TRBJ2-7, the V gene TRBV28; tentative D call: TRBD1 (5 bases). V lost 6 bases and J lost 2, with 17 bases in between. The CDR3 runs 15 residues. Germline V lookup: CDR1 MDHEN, CDR2 SYDVKM. The CDR3 bases are TGTGCCAGCAGCCCGACAGTGGTATTTACCTACGAGCAGTACTTC. This gives the protein CASSPTVVFTYEQYF.

This chain uses TRBV4-2 with TRBJ1-4; 10 bases match TRBD1. Germline CDR1 is LGHNA and CDR2 is YNFKEQ. The V gene end was trimmed by 3 bases and the J gene end by 6 bases; junction bases not matched to a gene: 7. The length of the CDR3 is 16 residues. The CDR3 spells CASSHFSGTGDEKLFF. The DNA of the CDR3 is TGTGCCAGCAGCCATTTCTCCGGGACAGGGGATGAAAAACTGTTTTTT.

The CDR3 here is CAWSYNYEQFF. The CDR3 DNA reads as TGTGCCTGGTCCTATAACTATGAGCAGTTCTTC. The rearrangement uses TRBV30 and TRBJ2-1; D not resolved. Trimming cost V 5 bases and J 8 bases, with 10 bases left between them. Per the germline V gene, CDR1 is GTSNPN and CDR2 is SVGIG (reference sequence). The CDR3 is made up of 11 amino acids. The whole variable domain, remainder taken from reference TRBV30 and TRBJ2-1, is SQTIHQWPATLVQPVGSPLSLECTVEGTSNPNLYWYRQAAGRGLQLLFYSVGIGQISSEVPQNLSASRPQDRQFILSSKKLLLSDSGFYLCAWSYNYEQFFGPGTRLTVL.